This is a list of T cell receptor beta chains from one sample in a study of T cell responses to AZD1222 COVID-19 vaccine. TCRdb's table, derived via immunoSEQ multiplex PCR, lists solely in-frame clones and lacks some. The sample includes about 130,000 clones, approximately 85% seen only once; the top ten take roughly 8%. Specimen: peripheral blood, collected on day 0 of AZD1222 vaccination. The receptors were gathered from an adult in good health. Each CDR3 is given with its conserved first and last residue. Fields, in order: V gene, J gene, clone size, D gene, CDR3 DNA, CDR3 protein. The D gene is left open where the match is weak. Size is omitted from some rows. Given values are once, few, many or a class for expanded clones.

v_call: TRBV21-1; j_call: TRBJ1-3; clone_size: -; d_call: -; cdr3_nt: TGTGCCAGCACCCCAAGCCCCGGGACAGGGTGTGGAAACACCATATATTTT; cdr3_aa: CASTPSPGTGCGNTIYF
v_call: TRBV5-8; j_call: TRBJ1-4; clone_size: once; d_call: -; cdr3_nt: TGTGCCAGCAGCTTACTAGGGGTATCTGAAAAACTGTTTTTT; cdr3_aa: CASSLLGVSEKLFF
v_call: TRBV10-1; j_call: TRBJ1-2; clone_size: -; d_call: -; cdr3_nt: TGCGCCAGCAGTGAGTCCAGGAACTATGGCTACACCTTC; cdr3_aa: CASSESRNYGYTF
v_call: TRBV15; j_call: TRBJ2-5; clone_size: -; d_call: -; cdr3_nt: TGTGCCACCAGCAGAGACCCGACAGCAGAGACCCAGTACTTC; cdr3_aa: CATSRDPTAETQYF
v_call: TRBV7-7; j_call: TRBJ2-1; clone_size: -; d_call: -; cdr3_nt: TGTGCTAGCAGCTTAGGGGGGGGGACCGTTCCCAATGAGCAGTTCTTC; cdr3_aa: CASSLGGGTVPNEQFF
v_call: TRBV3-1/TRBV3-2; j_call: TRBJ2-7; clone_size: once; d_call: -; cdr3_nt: TGTGCCAGCAGCCGAGCCTCGGGGTACGAGCAGTACTTC; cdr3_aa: CASSRASGYEQYF
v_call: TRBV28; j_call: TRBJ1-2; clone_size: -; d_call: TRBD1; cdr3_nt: TGTGCCAGCAGTTTCTTTCAGGGGGAGTATGGCTACACCTTC; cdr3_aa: CASSFFQGEYGYTF
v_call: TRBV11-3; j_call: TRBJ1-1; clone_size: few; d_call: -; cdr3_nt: TGTGCCAGCAGCTTAGGGGGCGCGGAAAACACTGAAGCTTTCTTT; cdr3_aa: CASSLGGAENTEAFF
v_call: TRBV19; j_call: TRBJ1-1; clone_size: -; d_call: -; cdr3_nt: TGTGCCAGTAGTTGGGGGTTGTCCACTGAAGCTTTCTTT; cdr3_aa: CASSWGLSTEAFF
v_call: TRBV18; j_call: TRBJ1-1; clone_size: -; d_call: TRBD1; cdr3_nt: TGTGCCAGCTCACGGGACAGGGGCGAAACAACTGAAGCTTTCTTT; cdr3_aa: CASSRDRGETTEAFF
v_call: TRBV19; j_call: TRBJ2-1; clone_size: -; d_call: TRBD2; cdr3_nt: TGTGCCAGTACCCCAGGGCGGGGGTTGGGGGAGCAGTTCTTC; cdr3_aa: CASTPGRGLGEQFF
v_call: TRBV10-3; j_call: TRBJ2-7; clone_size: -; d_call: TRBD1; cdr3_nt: TGTGCCATCAGTGAGGAGGGGGCTTTCTCCTACGAGCAGTACTTC; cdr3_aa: CAISEEGAFSYEQYF
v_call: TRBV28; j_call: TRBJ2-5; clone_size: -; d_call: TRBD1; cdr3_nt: TGTGCCAGCAGTTTTAGTACAGGGGAGGAGACCCAGTACTTC; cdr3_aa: CASSFSTGEETQYF
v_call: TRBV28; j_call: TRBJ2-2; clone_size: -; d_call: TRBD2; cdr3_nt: TGTGCCAGCAGTTTGGTCAGCGGGGGATCGAACACCGGGGAGCTGTTTTTT; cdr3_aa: CASSLVSGGSNTGELFF
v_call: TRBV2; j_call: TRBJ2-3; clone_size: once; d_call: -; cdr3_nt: TGTGCCAGCAGTTTCCTTTTAGATACGCAGTATTTT; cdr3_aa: CASSFLLDTQYF
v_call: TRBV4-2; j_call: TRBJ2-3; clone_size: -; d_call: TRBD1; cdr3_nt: TGTGCCAGCAGCCAAGTCAGGGGGTCCGCAGATACGCAGTATTTT; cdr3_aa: CASSQVRGSADTQYF
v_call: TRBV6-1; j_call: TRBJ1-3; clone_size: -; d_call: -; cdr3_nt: TGTGCCAGCAGTGAACAATGGGACATCCTTGGAAACACCATATATTTT; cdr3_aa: CASSEQWDILGNTIYF
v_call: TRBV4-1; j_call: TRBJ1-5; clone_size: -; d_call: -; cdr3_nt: TGCGCCAGCAGCCAAGATTGGCTCAGGGCCCAGCATTTT; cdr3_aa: CASSQDWLRAQHF
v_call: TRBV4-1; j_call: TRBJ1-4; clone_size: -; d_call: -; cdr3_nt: TGCGCCAGCAGCCAAGTGGGTGTAAAACTGTTTTTT; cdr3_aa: CASSQVGVKLFF
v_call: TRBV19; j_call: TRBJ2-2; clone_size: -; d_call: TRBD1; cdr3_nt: TGTGCCAGTAGTCGCGGGACAGGAGGTTTCACCGGGGAGCTGTTTTTT; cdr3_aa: CASSRGTGGFTGELFF
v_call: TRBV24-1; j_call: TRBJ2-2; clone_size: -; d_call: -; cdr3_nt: TGTGCCACCAGTTCGGCCGATACGAACACCGGGGAGCTGTTTTTT; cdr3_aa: CATSSADTNTGELFF
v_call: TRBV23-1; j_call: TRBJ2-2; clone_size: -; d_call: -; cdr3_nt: TGCGCCAGCAGTCAATATTGGGACAACAACGGGAGGGAGCTGTTTTTT; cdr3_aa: CASSQYWDNNGRELFF
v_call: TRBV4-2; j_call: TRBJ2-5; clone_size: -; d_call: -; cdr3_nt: TGTGCCAGCAGCCAAGTAGACCAAGAGACCCAGTACTTC; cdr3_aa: CASSQVDQETQYF
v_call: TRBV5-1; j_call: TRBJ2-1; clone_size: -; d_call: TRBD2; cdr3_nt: TGCGCCAGCAGCTCCCGGCGGGGGGGCAATGAGCAGTTCTTC; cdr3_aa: CASSSRRGGNEQFF
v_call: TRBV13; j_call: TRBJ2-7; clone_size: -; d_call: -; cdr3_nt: TGTGCCAGCAGCCCCCACGGGGGTCGGCCCTCTAGGAACGAGCAGTACTTC; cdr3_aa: CASSPHGGRPSRNEQYF
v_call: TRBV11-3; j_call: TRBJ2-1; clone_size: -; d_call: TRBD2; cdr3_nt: TGTGCCAGCAGCTTAGATGGGCGGGAGGGTAAGGATGAGCAGTTCTTC; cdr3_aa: CASSLDGREGKDEQFF
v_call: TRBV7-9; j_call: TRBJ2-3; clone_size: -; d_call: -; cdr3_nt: TGTGCCAGCAGCTTAGAGGCGGCCAGGGGAACAGATACGCAGTATTTT; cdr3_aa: CASSLEAARGTDTQYF
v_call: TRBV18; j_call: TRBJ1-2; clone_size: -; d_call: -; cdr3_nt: TGTGCCAGCTCACCCTCAAGGCAAGGCTACACCTTC; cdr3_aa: CASSPSRQGYTF
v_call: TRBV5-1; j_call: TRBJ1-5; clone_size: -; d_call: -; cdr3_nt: TGCGCCAGCAGCTGGGGGCAGGGAAGCAATCAGCCCCAGCATTTT; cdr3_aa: CASSWGQGSNQPQHF